The T cell receptor beta chain under discussion was sequenced for a study of neurological immune-mediated disorders. The germline gives CDR1 SGHVS, CDR2 FNYEAQ. The CDR3 has 13 amino acids. The V end was cut by 5 bases, the J end by 3 bases, with 10 bases between. Template-switch 5'RACE cDNA synthesis added a 10-nucleotide unique molecular identifier. A single run covered 15-18 subjects with over 160 million TCR-beta sequences. Using its own MiXCR run on the 5' RACE reads, TCRdb lists one record per CDR3 protein. This sample yields about 21,000 distinct CDR3 sequences, of which around 14% are seen a single time; around 14% belongs to the top ten.

The chain carries TRBV7-6 and TRBJ1-1, with D possibly TRBD1 on 6 matching bases. The receptor's source is a female donor with HTLV-1-associated myelopathy (HAM/TSP). What was sequenced was PBMCs. This CDR3 reads CASSRGGYTEAFF. Written as DNA, the CDR3 is TGTGCCAGCAGCCGCGGGGGCTACACTGAAGCTTTCTTT.